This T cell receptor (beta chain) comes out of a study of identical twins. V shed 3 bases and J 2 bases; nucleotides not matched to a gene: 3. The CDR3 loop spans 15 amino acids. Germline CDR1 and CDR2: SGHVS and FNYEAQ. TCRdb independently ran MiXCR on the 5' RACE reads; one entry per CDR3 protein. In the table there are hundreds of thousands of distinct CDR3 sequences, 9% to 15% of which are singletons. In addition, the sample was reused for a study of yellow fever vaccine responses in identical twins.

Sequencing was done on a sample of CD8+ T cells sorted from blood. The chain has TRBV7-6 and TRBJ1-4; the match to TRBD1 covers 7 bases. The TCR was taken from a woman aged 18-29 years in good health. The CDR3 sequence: CASSFGTVTNEKLFF. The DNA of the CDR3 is TGTGCCAGCAGCTTCGGGACAGTTACTAATGAAAAACTGTTTTTT.